This T cell receptor (beta chain) was sequenced during a study of cytomegalovirus exposure and HLA in healthy donors. Findings and limits, study-wide: Cytomegalovirus-associated TCR beta chains were listed, numbering approximately 150. Analyses of presence/absence relied on an assumption of roughly uniform sequencing depth across donors. When a later analysis was performed, an Asian-associated ancestry cluster reportedly had fewer N-insertions than the roughly 730-donor mean.

Germline trimming cut 4 bases from V and 2 bases from J; bases unmatched to any gene: 6. This CDR3 spans 14 amino acids. Germline CDR1 and CDR2: SQVTM and ANQGSEA. Note on this clone: Its matching antigen is unknown.

The PCR contained 60 Vbeta and 13 Jbeta primers. Assay: immunoSEQ multiplex PCR; the TCRdb copy retains only in-frame clones and omits some. The sample consists of 100,000 to 150,000 clones, about two thirds of them appearing once. The donors (healthy individuals) were bone marrow donors. The J gene is TRBJ2-7, the V gene TRBV29-1; 9 bases align to TRBD1. Sample: PBMCs. The source of this sequence is a human donor in good health. The CDR3 sequence: CSVVIRDRAYEQYF. The CDR3 nucleotides read TGCAGCGTTGTAATCCGGGACAGGGCCTACGAGCAGTACTTC.